A selection of T cell receptor beta chains follows, all from one sample in a study of cytomegalovirus exposure and HLA in healthy donors. The data were produced by immunoSEQ multiplex PCR, yet TCRdb's version contains in-frame clones alone and is incomplete. The data show fewer than 100,000 clones, with roughly 76% seen just once and about 2% held by the top ten. The specimen was PBMCs. The source is a man in his forties in good health and CMV-seronegative. Each CDR3 is given without its conserved first and last residue. D genes are given only for firm matches.

TRBD1,TRBJ2-5,TRBV6-1,ASSDHGQAMGETQY
TRBD1,TRBJ1-5,TRBV7-9,ASSPETGETQH
TRBD1,TRBJ1-1,TRBV4-1,ASSPIRDRRQAF
NA,TRBJ2-5,TRBV29-1,SVPLETQY
TRBD2,TRBJ2-1,TRBV27,ASSPGDYHYNEQF
NA,TRBJ2-2,TRBV7-2,ASSLGRGLNTGELF
TRBD1,TRBJ2-7,TRBV29-1,SGLRTGSYEQY
NA,TRBJ1-4,TRBV28,ASSFPDILGANEKLF
NA,TRBJ1-1,TRBV6-5,ASSFRQNTEAF
TRBD2,TRBJ2-1,TRBV19,ASTLGSGNNEQF
NA,TRBJ2-3,TRBV2,ASLRDTTDTQY
TRBD2,TRBJ2-1,TRBV7-9,ASSLSGTSSNEQF
NA,TRBJ2-1,TRBV19,ASISGGGSRNEQF
NA,TRBJ2-3,TRBV11-3,ASSLGSDTQY
NA,TRBJ2-3,TRBV27,ASSPSFGRTSTDTQY
NA,TRBJ2-5,TRBV20-1,SGTRQETQY
NA,TRBJ2-2,TRBV7-9,SSSLDGRGYKGGELF
NA,TRBJ1-2,TRBV5-6,ASSLLRDISNYGYT
TRBD2,TRBJ2-1,TRBV28,ASSLAGGPYNEQF
TRBD1,TRBJ2-1,TRBV28,AHDRGPLSEQF
TRBD1,TRBJ2-2,TRBV4-1,ASSSRTGNTGELF
TRBD2,TRBJ2-3,TRBV9,ASSVGGGDPDTQY
TRBD1,TRBJ2-2,TRBV6-5,ASSYRQGAGELF
TRBD1,TRBJ2-7,TRBV2,ASSAPGGWNSYEQY
TRBD2,TRBJ2-1,TRBV28,ASSPLTGLAYNEQF
NA,TRBJ2-3,TRBV11-2,ARTGGRVDTQY
TRBD2,TRBJ2-1,TRBV7-6,ASTLGSGRSYNEQF
NA,TRBJ1-5,TRBV28,ASRGALQPQH
NA,TRBJ1-4,TRBV29-1,SAGTAGTNEKLF
NA,TRBJ1-1,TRBV9,ASSVAPQQNTEAF
NA,TRBJ2-7,TRBV6-6,ASRVAVSSYEQY
NA,TRBJ1-1,TRBV18,ASRTDMNTEAF
TRBD2,TRBJ2-7,TRBV7-9,SSRSTSGPDPYEQY
NA,TRBJ1-1,TRBV27,ASSLRRANTEAF
NA,TRBJ2-5,TRBV9,ASSVTGETQY